The clone carrying this TCR beta chain has just a few counts. Its target is not known. The source of the sample is a study of T-cell memory formation after mild COVID-19. With constant-segment primers, 5'RACE yielded cDNA libraries of TCR alpha and TCR beta that carried sample barcodes and UMIs. From the 5' RACE reads, TCRdb called clonotypes with MiXCR, one entry per CDR3 protein. The sample consists of more than 250,000 distinct CDR3 sequences, roughly 16% of them appearing once. Study-wide results and caveats: Cross-reactive memory apparently joined, as some responding clones appeared in pre-infection memory.

CDR3 size: 14 residues. V lost 0 bases to trimming and J lost 11 bases, with 14 bases between them. Germline V lookup: CDR1 SGHDN, CDR2 FVKESK. V usage is TRBV14 and J usage is TRBJ2-1, with D tentatively TRBD1 (5 bases). Sequenced input: PBMCs or a T cell subset sorted from them (not recorded which). The receptor's source is a man younger than 35 who had mild COVID-19 (a few samples of this study predate the infection). Cell type and time point are not known. In DNA, the CDR3 is TGTGCCAGCAGCCAAGATCGGCCAGGGTTTCAGCAGTTCTTC. Protein: CASSQDRPGFQQFF.